Included here is one T cell receptor beta chain sequence, with context. Its antigen is not known. Only in-frame clones appear in the TCRdb table, and some are missing; sequencing was by immunoSEQ multiplex PCR. The sample consists of more than 300,000 clones, around nine tenths of them appearing once. The sample comes from a study of Ad26.COV2.S vaccination and SARS-CoV-2 variants. Study-wide points: Once vaccination had occurred, spike-specific CD8+ and CD4+ T cell responses reportedly showed substantial breadth.

This sample's treatment: some 20 received Ad26.COV2.S at low or high dose, single or two shots; about five received placebo; per-sample allocation not given. Specimen acquisition occurred on day 63 following the initial vaccine or placebo injection. An 18-55-year-old adult in Boston served as donor. V was clipped by 5 bases and J by 4 bases; unmatched bases: 13. CDR3 length equals 17 residues. CDR1 is SGHTA, CDR2 FQGNSA, per germline. The TCR comes from a person between 18 and 65 years old who received the Ad26.COV2.S COVID-19 vaccine or a placebo. Sequences were derived from peripheral blood, sampled in a trial of Ad26.COV2.S vaccine versus placebo. The V gene is TRBV7-2, the J gene TRBJ2-2; 7 bases map to TRBD1. The CDR3 sequence: CASSPNSGQASTGELFF. CDR3 nucleotides: TGTGCCAGCAGCCCCAATAGTGGACAGGCGTCCACCGGGGAGCTGTTTTTT.